The 27 T cell receptor beta chains below come from one sample, sequenced in a study of synovial regulatory T cells in juvenile arthritis. The assay was immunoSEQ multiplex PCR, and TCRdb's table has in-frame clones only and misses some. Its table records around 2,400 clones. Matched peripheral blood accompanied the synovial fluid taken from each patient with active arthritis. Material: Treg cells from the synovium. Receptors were obtained from a donor between 2 and 29 years old with juvenile idiopathic arthritis.

This clone is identified as medium-sized from frequency. The V gene is TRBV2, the J gene TRBJ1-5; checking the TCRdb D call of TRBD1 is not possible without DNA. CDR3 length: 15 residues. No DNA is listed. Germline-derived CDR1 and CDR2 are SNHLY and FYNNEI. CDR3 residues: CASSDTVTSNQPQHF. Combining the CDR3 with reference TRBV2 and TRBJ1-5 gives the whole variable domain EPEVTQTPSHQVTQMGQEVILRCVPISNHLYFYWYRQILGQKVEFLVSFYNNEISEKSEIFDDQFSVERPDGSNFTLKIRSTKLEDSAMYFCASSDTVTSNQPQHFGDGTRLSIL.

This clone is called medium-sized based on its frequency. This chain joins TRBV28 and TRBJ2-7. There are 12 residues in the CDR3. The record lacks a DNA sequence. Germline assignment: CDR1 MDHEN and CDR2 SYDVKM. Here the CDR3 reads CASSFSSYEQYF.

This clone is labeled medium-sized based on frequency. The chain couples TRBV19 to TRBJ1-4. The CDR3 sequence is 11 residues long. Only the protein is available. Germline values: CDR1 LNHDA, CDR2 SQIVND (reference sequence). CDR3 in amino acids: CASSHHAELFF. Full variable domain (rest looked up from reference TRBV19 and TRBJ1-4): DGGITQSPKYLFRKEGQNVTLSCEQNLNHDAMYWYRQDPGQGLRLIYYSQIVNDFQKGDIAEGYSVSREKKESFPLTVTSAQKNPTAFYLCASSHHAELFFGSGTQLSVL.

By frequency, this clone is medium-sized. The chain links TRBV2 to TRBJ2-5; TCRdb lists TRBD2, though no DNA is available to test this call. The CDR3 runs to 14 residues. No nucleotide data were recorded. Germline V gives CDR1 SNHLY, CDR2 FYNNEI. The CDR3 protein is CASSYREGGETQYF.

This clone is medium-sized by frequency. The chain joins TRBV25-1 to TRBJ1-1; as DNA is missing, the TRBD1 call by TCRdb cannot be tested. The CDR3 is 14 amino acids. The record lacks a DNA sequence. CDR1 is MGHDK, CDR2 SYGVNS, per germline. CDR3 sequence: CASSAGYWDTEAFF. Based on the CDR3 plus reference TRBV25-1 and TRBJ1-1, the full variable domain is EADIYQTPRYLVIGTGKKITLECSQTMGHDKMYWYQQDPGMELHLIHYSYGVNSTEKGDLSSESTVSRIRTEHFPLTLESARPSHTSQYLCASSAGYWDTEAFFGQGTRLTVV.

According to its frequency, this clone is medium-sized (0.01 to 0.1%). This chain connects TRBV29-1 to TRBJ1-1. Per germline, CDR1 SQVTM and CDR2 ANQGSEA. There are 12 residues in the CDR3. Only the protein is on record. This chain's CDR3 is CSGDRANTEAFF.

This clone counts as medium-sized (0.01 to 0.1%) by frequency. The V call is TRBV6-1, the J call TRBJ2-5; TCRdb's D call, TRBD1, is unchecked because there is no DNA. Germline CDR1 MNHNS, CDR2 SASEGT. The CDR3 covers 16 residues. Only the protein is available. CDR3 sequence: CASSGWVEGGRETQYF.

This clone is classed as medium-sized by frequency. The chain couples TRBV9 to TRBJ1-2. Germline V gives CDR1 SGDLS, CDR2 YYNGEE. This CDR3 spans 12 amino acids. The entry carries no DNA sequence. The CDR3 reads CASSVDNYGYTF.

Frequency places this clone as medium-sized. V and J are TRBV5-1 and TRBJ2-1. Germline V lookup: CDR1 SGHRS, CDR2 YFSETQ. This CDR3 spans 15 amino acids. No DNA sequence was recorded. This CDR3 reads CASSSEYLVYNEQFF.

This clone registers medium-sized by frequency. The V call is TRBV7-8, the J call TRBJ1-2. The CDR3 loop spans 19 amino acids. The DNA is not on file. From germline, CDR1 is SGHVS and CDR2 FQNEAQ. This CDR3 reads CASSLEGRAGFSHGYGYTF.

Frequency places this clone as medium-sized. The chain links TRBV18 to TRBJ2-1; the D call from TCRdb, TRBD2, cannot be confirmed without DNA. This CDR3 has 13 residues. The DNA sequence is not available. In germline, CDR1 is KGHSH, CDR2 LQKENI. CDR3 region: CASSPPYGGEQFF.

This clone is deemed medium-sized by its frequency. The CDR3 loop is CASSQYGPYNEQFF. J is TRBJ2-1 and V is TRBV14. CDR1 is SGHDN, CDR2 FVKESK, per germline. The CDR3 is made up of 14 amino acids. The DNA is not on file. Together with reference TRBV14 and TRBJ2-1, the CDR3 gives the full variable domain: EAGVTQFPSHSVIEKGQTVTLRCDPISGHDNLYWYRRVMGKEIKFLLHFVKESKQDESGMPNNRFLAERTGGTYSTLKVQPAELEDSGVYFCASSQYGPYNEQFFGPGTRLTVL.

This clone is deemed medium-sized by its frequency. The chain combines TRBV18 with TRBJ2-1. The CDR3 sequence is 14 residues long. The entry carries no DNA sequence. Per germline, CDR1 KGHSH and CDR2 LQKENI. CDR3 sequence: CASSPPVTYNEQFF.

Considering frequency, this clone is large. The V and J genes are TRBV25-1 and TRBJ1-3. The CDR3 has 13 amino acids. No DNA sequence was recorded. Per germline, CDR1 MGHDK and CDR2 SYGVNS. The chain's CDR3 is CASTGLSGNTIYF.

This clone is identified as medium-sized (0.01 to 0.1%) from frequency. The chain is built from TRBV5-1 and TRBJ2-6; without DNA, the TCRdb call of TRBD2 cannot be checked. Germline loops: CDR1 SGHRS, CDR2 YFSETQ. The CDR3 has 19 amino acids. No coding sequence is recorded. The CDR3 sequence: CASSFKTGGEGAGANVLTF.

Frequency places this clone as medium-sized. The genes are TRBV19 and TRBJ1-5; TCRdb designates TRBD1, a call that cannot be tested without DNA. The CDR3 consists of 15 residues. The DNA is not on file. Germline values: CDR1 LNHDA, CDR2 SQIVND (reference sequence). The CDR3 protein is CASSSTGTGVQPQHF.

Frequency places this clone as medium-sized. The chain joins TRBV9 to TRBJ2-2; TCRdb lists TRBD1, though no DNA is available to test this call. There are 15 residues in the CDR3. Only the protein is available. Germline V CDR1 and CDR2: SGDLS, YYNGEE. CDR3 region: CASSVEGRATGELFF.

This clone is identified as medium-sized (0.01 to 0.1%) from frequency. J is TRBJ1-6 and V is TRBV6-1; as DNA is missing, the TRBD1 call by TCRdb cannot be tested. Per germline, CDR1 MNHNS and CDR2 SASEGT. The CDR3 loop spans 13 amino acids. No DNA accompanies this entry. CDR3 sequence reads: CASTGQFNSPLHF.

Frequency places this clone as medium-sized. The chain has TRBV29-1 and TRBJ2-7; the D call from TCRdb, TRBD1, cannot be confirmed without DNA. There are 18 residues in the CDR3. No DNA is given. CDR1 is SQVTM, CDR2 ANQGSEA, per germline. The CDR3 sequence: CSVEARSQGASVLYEQYF.

This clone is classed as medium-sized by frequency. The chain couples TRBV5-1 to TRBJ2-3; the TCRdb D gene call, TRBD2, has no DNA to confirm it. The CDR3 contains 13 residues. The entry carries no DNA sequence. CDR1 SGHRS and CDR2 YFSETQ come from the germline V gene. CDR3 sequence: CASSLTSTDTQYF.

According to its frequency, this clone is medium-sized. This rearrangement joins TRBV7-6 to TRBJ1-2; TCRdb outputs TRBD1, but without DNA this stays unchecked. The CDR3 spans 15 residues. The coding DNA is unavailable. CDR1 and CDR2 from the germline V gene are SGHVS and FNYEAQ. CDR3 residues: CASSLLQGHARGYTF.

This clone is labeled medium-sized (0.01 to 0.1%) based on frequency. The chain recombines TRBV9 with TRBJ2-7; TCRdb reports TRBD2, a call that lacks DNA to check it against. Germline values: CDR1 SGDLS, CDR2 YYNGEE. The CDR3 totals 20 residues. No DNA appears here. CDR3 in amino acids: CASSPRLAGMLRPYLAEQYF.

This clone is classed as medium-sized by frequency. J is TRBJ2-7 and V is TRBV11-2; the TRBD2 assignment by TCRdb is unverifiable without DNA. Germline V lookup: CDR1 SGHAT, CDR2 FQNNGV. This CDR3 has 16 residues. No DNA was logged. This chain's CDR3 is CASSLTLGSGIYEQYF.

Measured by frequency, this clone is medium-sized (0.01 to 0.1%). V gene TRBV15 combines with J gene TRBJ2-3; checking the TCRdb D call of TRBD1 is not possible without DNA. The CDR3 is 16 residues long. DNA is not on record. Germline assignment: CDR1 LNHNV and CDR2 YYDKDF (reference sequence). CDR3 loop: CATSRISGSGADTQYF.

Considering frequency, this clone is medium-sized. This chain's CDR3 is CASSTRDWNTEAFF. The chain joins TRBV19 to TRBJ1-1. CDR3 length equals 14 residues. The record lacks a DNA sequence. Looked up from germline, CDR1 is LNHDA and CDR2 is SQIVND (reference sequence).

This clone is identified as medium-sized from frequency. The rearrangement uses TRBV4-2 and TRBJ2-5; the TRBD2 assignment by TCRdb is unverifiable without DNA. The germline V gene encodes CDR1 LGHNA and CDR2 YNFKEQ. The CDR3 totals 17 residues. The DNA is unrecorded. CDR3 residues: CASSQDGGTSGLETQYF.

According to its frequency, this clone is medium-sized. The CDR3 sequence: CASSSRGGMTQYF. The gene calls are TRBV6-5 and TRBJ2-5; lacking DNA, the TRBD2 call made by TCRdb goes unchecked. Germline V CDR1 and CDR2: MNHEY, SVGAGI. This CDR3 has 13 residues. Nucleotide data are not available.